This is a list of T cell receptor beta chains from one sample in a study of Ad26.COV2.S vaccination and SARS-CoV-2 variants. Here immunoSEQ multiplex PCR was the method, and the copy in TCRdb shows in-frame clones only, minus some. This table has fewer than 800,000 clones, 80% to 90% appearing once. The sample was peripheral blood, taken in a trial of Ad26.COV2.S vaccine versus placebo. Every receptor here comes from a person aged 18-60 years who received the Ad26.COV2.S COVID-19 vaccine or a placebo. The CDR3 runs from the conserved cysteine through the conserved F or W. D genes are given only for firm matches. Clone size, where shown, is once, few, many, or a class for clones that have expanded.

abundance	v_gene	j_gene	d_gene	CDR3aa	CDR3nt
-	TRBV6-6	TRBJ1-5	-	CASSYGANQPQHF	TGTGCCAGCAGTTACGGTGCAAATCAGCCCCAGCATTTT
-	TRBV5-8	TRBJ2-1	-	CASSLNFEQFF	TGTGCCAGCAGCCTAAACTTTGAGCAGTTCTTC
-	TRBV19	TRBJ1-5	-	CASSALQETQHF	TGTGCCAGTAGTGCTTTACAGGAAACCCAGCATTTT
once	TRBV18	TRBJ1-4	-	CASSPVGSSNEKLFF	TGTGCCAGCTCACCAGTCGGCAGTTCTAATGAAAAACTGTTTTTT
few	TRBV4-2	TRBJ2-7	TRBD1	CASSQVSGQGTYEQYF	TGTGCCAGCAGCCAGGTATCAGGACAGGGCACATACGAGCAGTACTTC
-	TRBV7-2	TRBJ2-5	-	CASPGAGEQETQYF	TGTGCCAGCCCGGGAGCGGGCGAGCAAGAGACCCAGTACTTC
-	TRBV19	TRBJ2-1	-	CASSKGKLSVVSYNEQFF	TGTGCCAGTAGTAAAGGCAAGCTGTCAGTTGTGTCCTACAATGAGCAGTTCTTC
-	TRBV6-5	TRBJ2-1	TRBD2	CASSYASGISYNEQFF	TGTGCCAGCAGTTACGCTAGCGGGATATCCTACAATGAGCAGTTCTTC
few	TRBV3-1/TRBV3-2	TRBJ1-5	-	CASSQFQGQGPQHF	TGTGCCAGCAGCCAATTCCAGGGGCAGGGGCCCCAGCATTTT
-	TRBV7-2	TRBJ2-2	-	CASSLEGHFTGELFF	TGTGCCAGCAGCTTAGAGGGACATTTCACCGGGGAGCTGTTTTTT
-	TRBV7-2	TRBJ2-1	-	CASSLVLVGEQFF	TGTGCCAGCAGCTTAGTACTCGTTGGGGAGCAGTTCTTC
-	TRBV11-2	TRBJ2-2	-	CASTAGDYPTGELFF	TGTGCCAGCACCGCAGGGGACTACCCCACCGGGGAGCTGTTTTTT
once	TRBV10-3	TRBJ1-2	-	CAISESVSGYTF	TGTGCCATCAGTGAGTCGGTCTCTGGCTACACCTTC
-	TRBV27	TRBJ2-1	-	CASSLTGVHEQFF	TGTGCCAGCAGTTTAACGGGAGTGCATGAGCAGTTCTTC
-	TRBV7-2	TRBJ2-7	-	CASSPAYEQYF	TGTGCCAGCAGCCCCGCCTACGAGCAGTACTTC
-	TRBV21-1	TRBJ2-7	-	CASRGPLPYEQYF	TGTGCCAGCAGGGGACCCCTCCCCTACGAGCAGTACTTC
-	TRBV7-3	TRBJ2-3	TRBD2	CASSLTVLAGRDTQYF	TGTGCCAGCAGCTTAACGGTGCTAGCGGGGCGAGATACGCAGTATTTT
once	TRBV18	TRBJ2-1	TRBD2	CASSPGLGVYNEQFF	TGTGCCAGCTCACCCGGACTAGGGGTCTACAATGAGCAGTTCTTC
-	TRBV5-6	TRBJ2-7	-	CASSLVGGIYEQYF	TGTGCCAGCAGCTTGGTTGGCGGAATCTACGAGCAGTACTTC
-	TRBV6-5	TRBJ2-5	-	CASSPLGETQYF	TGTGCCAGCAGCCCACTGGGGGAGACCCAGTACTTC
-	TRBV6-6	TRBJ2-3	-	CASTHGTGAPDTQYF	TGTGCCAGCACTCACGGGACGGGGGCCCCAGATACGCAGTATTTT
once	TRBV24-1	TRBJ1-1	TRBD1	CATSEVGQKGENTEAFF	TGTGCCACCAGTGAAGTGGGACAGAAGGGCGAGAACACTGAAGCTTTCTTT
-	TRBV3-1/TRBV3-2	TRBJ2-7	-	CASSPPGAAAWEQYF	TGTGCCAGCAGCCCCCCCGGGGCAGCAGCCTGGGAGCAGTACTTC
-	TRBV6-5	TRBJ2-4	TRBD2	CASSYSAGVGNIQYF	TGTGCCAGCAGTTACTCAGCGGGAGTCGGGAACATTCAGTACTTC
-	TRBV6-5	TRBJ2-2	TRBD1	CASGRTGLNTGELFF	TGTGCCAGCGGTAGGACAGGGCTGAACACCGGGGAGCTGTTTTTT
-	TRBV29-1	TRBJ1-1	TRBD1	CSAAGDREVSTEAFF	TGCAGTGCTGCCGGGGACAGGGAAGTGAGCACTGAAGCTTTCTTT
-	TRBV30	TRBJ2-2	-	CAWSVLRELFF	TGTGCCTGGAGTGTACTAAGGGAGCTGTTTTTT
-	TRBV11-2	TRBJ2-5	-	CASSLDPVLETQYF	TGTGCCAGCAGCTTAGATCCGGTCCTAGAGACCCAGTACTTC
few	TRBV30	TRBJ2-7	-	CAWSSEQFTTQYF	TGTGCCTGGAGTTCGGAGCAATTTACGACGCAGTACTTC
-	TRBV6-5	TRBJ2-1	-	CASARGDYNEQFF	TGTGCCAGCGCCCGAGGAGACTACAATGAGCAGTTCTTC
few	TRBV11-2	TRBJ1-4	TRBD1	CASSQGHLGTGGEKLFF	TGTGCCAGCAGCCAGGGTCACTTAGGGACAGGGGGCGAAAAACTGTTTTTT
-	TRBV10-1	TRBJ2-3	TRBD1	CASSEWGQGTSDTQYF	TGCGCCAGCAGTGAGTGGGGACAGGGGACCTCAGATACGCAGTATTTT
-	TRBV18	TRBJ2-1	TRBD2	CASSQGLAGFGEQFF	TGTGCCAGCTCACAGGGACTAGCGGGTTTCGGTGAGCAGTTCTTC
-	TRBV24-1	TRBJ2-1	-	CATQPSGPYNEQFF	TGTGCCACCCAACCGTCAGGGCCTTACAATGAGCAGTTCTTC
-	TRBV18	TRBJ1-5	-	CASSPEVLSASNQPQHF	TGTGCCAGCTCACCCGAGGTTCTTTCAGCGAGTAATCAGCCCCAGCATTTT
once	TRBV6-5	TRBJ2-1	TRBD1	CASRGTGNNEQFF	TGTGCCAGCAGGGGGACAGGAAACAATGAGCAGTTCTTC
once	TRBV4-2	TRBJ2-2	-	CASSQDRPPELFF	TGTGCCAGCAGCCAAGATCGACCGCCGGAGCTGTTTTTT
-	TRBV15	TRBJ2-1	-	CATSRLVGRDEQFF	TGTGCCACCAGCAGGTTAGTGGGGCGCGATGAGCAGTTCTTC
-	TRBV7-7	TRBJ2-1	TRBD1	CASSLGPRQGAYNEQFF	TGTGCTAGCAGCTTAGGCCCTCGACAGGGGGCCTACAATGAGCAGTTCTTC
-	TRBV12-5	TRBJ1-5	-	CASGTCGVRRVGQPQHF	TGTGCTAGTGGTACTTGCGGAGTTAGGAGGGTGGGGCAGCCCCAGCATTTT
-	TRBV5-6	TRBJ1-1	TRBD1	CASSLDRKNTEAFF	TGTGCCAGCAGCCTGGACAGGAAGAACACTGAAGCTTTCTTT
-	TRBV19	TRBJ1-2	TRBD1	CASSILQGGLYGYTF	TGTGCCAGTAGTATACTACAGGGGGGTCTGTATGGCTACACCTTC
once	TRBV5-1	TRBJ1-1	-	CASRAEGGMNTEAFF	TGCGCCAGCAGAGCAGAGGGCGGCATGAACACTGAAGCTTTCTTT
-	TRBV19	TRBJ2-4	-	CASSPWTDENIQYF	TGTGCCAGTAGTCCCTGGACAGACGAGAACATTCAGTACTTC
-	TRBV18	TRBJ2-7	TRBD1	CASSPPRTGGSYEQYF	TGTGCCAGCTCACCACCTAGGACAGGGGGCTCCTACGAGCAGTACTTC
once	TRBV5-1	TRBJ2-3	-	CASAEGRGTDTQYF	TGCGCCAGCGCCGAAGGTAGGGGCACAGATACGCAGTATTTT
-	TRBV5-1	TRBJ2-2	-	CASSVATGGGTGELFF	TGCGCCAGCAGCGTGGCGACCGGAGGGGGCACCGGGGAGCTGTTTTTT
-	TRBV4-2	TRBJ2-1	-	CASSQPPEMGEQFF	TGTGCCAGCAGCCAACCGCCAGAAATGGGGGAGCAGTTCTTC
-	TRBV2	TRBJ1-3	-	CARTGGGQSGNTIYF	TGTGCCAGGACTGGCGGGGGGCAGTCTGGAAACACCATATATTTT
-	TRBV19	TRBJ2-7	TRBD1	CASSTPPGTANYEQYF	TGTGCCAGTAGTACCCCTCCCGGGACAGCTAACTACGAGCAGTACTTC
-	TRBV10-2	TRBJ1-6	TRBD1	CASSVSGQSSYNSPLHF	TGCGCCAGCAGTGTATCGGGACAGAGCTCCTATAATTCACCCCTCCACTTT
-	TRBV6-4	TRBJ1-2	-	CASSDSRVGGFGYTF	TGTGCCAGCAGTGACTCGAGGGTCGGGGGCTTTGGCTACACCTTC
-	TRBV9	TRBJ1-2	-	CASSELDGYGYTF	TGTGCCAGCAGCGAGCTGGATGGCTATGGCTACACCTTC